This T cell receptor (beta chain) emerged from a study of identical twins. Germline V gene data show CDR1 as SGHTA and CDR2 as FQGNSA. The CDR3 runs 15 residues. The V gene lost 3 bases and the J gene lost 1 base, with 10 bases spanning the gap. Points from the study as a whole: Insertions ran lower in abundant cord blood beta clonotypes, though not in memory repertoires. Conclusions were drawn cross-sectionally by statistical analysis, without following the same donors.

TCRdb re-analysed the 5' RACE reads in MiXCR, keeping a single row per CDR3 protein. The sample has some 460,000 distinct CDR3 sequences, 12% to 15% seen once. Turning to this clonotype: What it binds is unknown.

These data were also filed under a second study, of yellow fever vaccine responses in identical twins.

The source material was CD4+ T cells sorted from blood. The receptor was isolated from a woman between 18 and 29 years old in good health. The chain combines TRBV7-2 with TRBJ2-4; perhaps TRBD2 as D (6 bases). The CDR3 region has the DNA TGTGCCAGCAGCTTGGAGGGGTCGGCCAAAAACATTCAGTACTTC. Translating it yields CASSLEGSAKNIQYF.